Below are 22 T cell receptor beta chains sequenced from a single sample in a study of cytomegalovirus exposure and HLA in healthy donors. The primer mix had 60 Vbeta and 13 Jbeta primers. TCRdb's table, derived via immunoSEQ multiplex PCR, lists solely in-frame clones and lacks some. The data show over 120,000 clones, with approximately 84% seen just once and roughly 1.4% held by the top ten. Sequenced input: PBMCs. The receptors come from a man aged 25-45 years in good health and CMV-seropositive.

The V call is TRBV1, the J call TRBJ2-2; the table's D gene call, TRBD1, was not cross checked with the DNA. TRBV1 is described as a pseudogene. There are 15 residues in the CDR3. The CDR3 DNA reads TGCACCAGCAGCCAAGCATGCAGGGGCACCGGGGAGCTGTTTTTT. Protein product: CTSSQACRGTGELFF.

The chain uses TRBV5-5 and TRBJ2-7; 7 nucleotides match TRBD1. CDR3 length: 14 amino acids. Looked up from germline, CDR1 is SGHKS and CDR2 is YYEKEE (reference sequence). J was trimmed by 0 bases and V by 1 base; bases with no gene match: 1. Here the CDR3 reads CASSLTGASYEQYF. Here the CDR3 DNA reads TGTGCCAGCAGCTTGACAGGGGCCTCCTACGAGCAGTACTTC. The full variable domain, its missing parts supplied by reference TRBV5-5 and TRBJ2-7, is DAGVTQSPTHLIKTRGQQVTLRCSPISGHKSVSWYQQVLGQGPQFIFQYYEKEERGRGNFPDRFSARQFPNYSSELNVNALLLGDSALYLCASSLTGASYEQYFGPGTRLTVT.

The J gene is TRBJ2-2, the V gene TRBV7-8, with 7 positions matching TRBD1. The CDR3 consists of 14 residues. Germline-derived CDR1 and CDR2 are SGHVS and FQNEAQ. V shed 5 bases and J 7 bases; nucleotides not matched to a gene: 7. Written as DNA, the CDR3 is TGTGCCAGCAGCCCAGTTCGACAGGGCGGGGAGCTGTTTTTT. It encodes CASSPVRQGGELFF.

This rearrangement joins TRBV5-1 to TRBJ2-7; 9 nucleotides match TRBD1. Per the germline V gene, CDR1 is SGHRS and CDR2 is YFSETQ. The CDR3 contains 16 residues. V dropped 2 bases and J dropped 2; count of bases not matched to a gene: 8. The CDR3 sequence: CASSFNPGQGPYEQYF. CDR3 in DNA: TGCGCCAGCAGCTTCAACCCGGGACAGGGCCCCTACGAGCAGTACTTC.

The CDR3 DNA reads TGCGCCAGCAGCGTGGGACCGGGACTAGCGGGAGAGATGGGAGAGACCCAGTACTTC. Residues: CASSVGPGLAGEMGETQYF. V gene TRBV5-1 combines with J gene TRBJ2-5; 14 bases are a match to TRBD2. V was clipped by 4 bases and J by 4 bases; unmatched bases: 15. The germline gives CDR1 SGHRS, CDR2 YFSETQ. This CDR3 has 19 residues.

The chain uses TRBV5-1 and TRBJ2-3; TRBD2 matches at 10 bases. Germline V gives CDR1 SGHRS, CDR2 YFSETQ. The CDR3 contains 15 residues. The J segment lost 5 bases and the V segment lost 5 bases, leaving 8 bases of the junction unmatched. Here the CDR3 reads CASSPLAGVGDTQYF. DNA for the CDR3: TGCGCCAGCAGTCCGCTAGCGGGAGTTGGAGATACGCAGTATTTT.

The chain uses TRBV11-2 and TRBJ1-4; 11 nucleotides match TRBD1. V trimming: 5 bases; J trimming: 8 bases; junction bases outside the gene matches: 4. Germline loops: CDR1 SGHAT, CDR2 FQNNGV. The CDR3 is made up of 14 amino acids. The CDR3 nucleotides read TGTGCCAGCAGCCCGGGACAGGGGGAAGAAAAACTGTTTTTT. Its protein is CASSPGQGEEKLFF.

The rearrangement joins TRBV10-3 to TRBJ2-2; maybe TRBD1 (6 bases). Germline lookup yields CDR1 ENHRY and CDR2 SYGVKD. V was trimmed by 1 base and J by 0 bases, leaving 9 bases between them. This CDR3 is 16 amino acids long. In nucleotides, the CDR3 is TGTGCCATCAGTGAGTTGAGACAGGCGAACACCGGGGAGCTGTTTTTT. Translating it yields CAISELRQANTGELFF.

The CDR3 DNA is TGTGCCAGCAGCACAGGACTAGCGGGAGATAATGAGCAGTTCTTC. Translated: CASSTGLAGDNEQFF. The rearrangement uses TRBV7-2 and TRBJ2-1, with 13 nucleotides matching TRBD2. Germline assignment: CDR1 SGHTA and CDR2 FQGNSA. V was pared by 5 bases and J by 7 bases, with 5 bases of the junction left unmatched. This CDR3 has 15 residues.

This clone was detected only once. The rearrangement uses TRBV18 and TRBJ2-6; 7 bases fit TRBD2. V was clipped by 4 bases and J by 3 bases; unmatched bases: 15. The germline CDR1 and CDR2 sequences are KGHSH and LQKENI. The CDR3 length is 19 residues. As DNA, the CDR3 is TGTGCCAGCTCACTACCCCTGGTGTCGGGAGGATATGGGGCCAACGTCCTGACTTTC. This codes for CASSLPLVSGGYGANVLTF.

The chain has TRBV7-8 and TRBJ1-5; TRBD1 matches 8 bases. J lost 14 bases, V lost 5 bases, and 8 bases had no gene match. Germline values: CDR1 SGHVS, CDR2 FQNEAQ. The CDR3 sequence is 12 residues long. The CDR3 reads CASSPQGAAKHF. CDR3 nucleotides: TGTGCCAGCAGCCCGCAGGGGGCGGCCAAGCATTTT.

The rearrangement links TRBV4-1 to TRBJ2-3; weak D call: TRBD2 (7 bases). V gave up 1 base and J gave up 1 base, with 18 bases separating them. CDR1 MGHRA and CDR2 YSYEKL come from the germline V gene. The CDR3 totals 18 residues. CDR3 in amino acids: CASSQGNGGGLGTDTQYF. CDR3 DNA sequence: TGCGCCAGCAGCCAAGGGAATGGGGGGGGCCTGGGCACAGATACGCAGTATTTT.

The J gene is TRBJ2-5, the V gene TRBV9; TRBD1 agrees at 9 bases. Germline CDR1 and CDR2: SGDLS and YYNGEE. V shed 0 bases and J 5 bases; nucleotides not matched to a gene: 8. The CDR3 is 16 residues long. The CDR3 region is CASSVAAQGAVETQYF. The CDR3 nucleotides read TGTGCCAGCAGCGTAGCAGCACAGGGGGCAGTGGAGACCCAGTACTTC.

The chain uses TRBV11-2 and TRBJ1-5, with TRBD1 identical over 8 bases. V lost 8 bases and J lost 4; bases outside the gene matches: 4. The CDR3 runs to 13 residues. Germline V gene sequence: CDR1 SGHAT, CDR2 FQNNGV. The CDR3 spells CASQRQGNQPQHF. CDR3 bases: TGTGCCAGCCAAAGACAGGGGAATCAGCCCCAGCATTTT. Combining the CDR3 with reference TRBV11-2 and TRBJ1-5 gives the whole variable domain EAGVAQSPRYKIIEKRQSVAFWCNPISGHATLYWYQQILGQGPKLLIQFQNNGVVDDSQLPKDRFSAERLKGVDSTLKIQPAKLEDSAVYLCASQRQGNQPQHFGDGTRLSIL.

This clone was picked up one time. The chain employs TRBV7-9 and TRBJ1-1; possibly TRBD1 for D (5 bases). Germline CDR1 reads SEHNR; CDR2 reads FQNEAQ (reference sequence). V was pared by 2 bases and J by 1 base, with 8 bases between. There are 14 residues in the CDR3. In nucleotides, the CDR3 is TGTGCCAGCAGCTTAAGACAGTCGAACACTGAAGCTTTCTTT. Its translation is CASSLRQSNTEAFF.

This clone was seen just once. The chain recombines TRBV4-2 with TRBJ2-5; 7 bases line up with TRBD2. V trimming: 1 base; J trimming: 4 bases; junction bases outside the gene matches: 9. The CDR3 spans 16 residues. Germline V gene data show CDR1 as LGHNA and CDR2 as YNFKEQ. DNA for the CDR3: TGTGCCAGCAGCCAAGTGTTAGGTAGCGGGCGAGAGACCCAGTACTTC. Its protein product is CASSQVLGSGRETQYF.

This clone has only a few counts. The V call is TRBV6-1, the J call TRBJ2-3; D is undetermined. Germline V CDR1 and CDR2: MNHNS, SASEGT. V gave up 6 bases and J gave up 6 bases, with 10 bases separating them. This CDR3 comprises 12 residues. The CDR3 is CASRSFGDTQYF. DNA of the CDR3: TGTGCCAGCAGAAGTTTCGGTGATACGCAGTATTTT.

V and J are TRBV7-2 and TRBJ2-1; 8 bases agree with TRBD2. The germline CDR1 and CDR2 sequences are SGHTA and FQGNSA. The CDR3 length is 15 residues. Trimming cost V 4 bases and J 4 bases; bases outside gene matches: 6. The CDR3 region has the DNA TGTGCCAGCAGCTCGAGGCGGGGGGCTTACAATGAGCAGTTCTTC. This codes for CASSSRRGAYNEQFF.

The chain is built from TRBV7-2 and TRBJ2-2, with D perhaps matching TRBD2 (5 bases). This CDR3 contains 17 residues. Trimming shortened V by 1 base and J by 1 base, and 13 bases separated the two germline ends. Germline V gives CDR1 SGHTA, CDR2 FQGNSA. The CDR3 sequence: CASSLGINSVNTGELFF. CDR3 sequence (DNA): TGTGCCAGCAGCTTAGGGATCAATAGCGTGAACACCGGGGAGCTGTTTTTT.

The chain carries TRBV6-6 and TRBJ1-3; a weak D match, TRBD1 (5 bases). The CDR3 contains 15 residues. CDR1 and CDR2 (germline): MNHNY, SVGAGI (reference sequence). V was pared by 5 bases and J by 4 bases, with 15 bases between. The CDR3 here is CASSPRGRLGNTIYF. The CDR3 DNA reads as TGTGCCAGCAGTCCTCGGGGGAGGTTAGGAAACACCATATATTTT.

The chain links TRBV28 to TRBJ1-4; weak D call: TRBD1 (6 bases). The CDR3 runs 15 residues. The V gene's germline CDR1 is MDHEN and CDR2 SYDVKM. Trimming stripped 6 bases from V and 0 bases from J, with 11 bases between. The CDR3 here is CASSMDSPTNEKLFF. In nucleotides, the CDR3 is TGTGCCAGCAGCATGGACAGCCCAACTAATGAAAAACTGTTTTTT.

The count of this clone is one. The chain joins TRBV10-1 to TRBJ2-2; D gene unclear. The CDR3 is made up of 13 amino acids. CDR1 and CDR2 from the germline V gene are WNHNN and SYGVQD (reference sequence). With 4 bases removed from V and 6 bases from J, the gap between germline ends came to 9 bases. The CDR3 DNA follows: TGCGCCAGCAGTGCCCGGGTCCCCGGGGAGCTGTTTTTT. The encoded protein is CASSARVPGELFF.